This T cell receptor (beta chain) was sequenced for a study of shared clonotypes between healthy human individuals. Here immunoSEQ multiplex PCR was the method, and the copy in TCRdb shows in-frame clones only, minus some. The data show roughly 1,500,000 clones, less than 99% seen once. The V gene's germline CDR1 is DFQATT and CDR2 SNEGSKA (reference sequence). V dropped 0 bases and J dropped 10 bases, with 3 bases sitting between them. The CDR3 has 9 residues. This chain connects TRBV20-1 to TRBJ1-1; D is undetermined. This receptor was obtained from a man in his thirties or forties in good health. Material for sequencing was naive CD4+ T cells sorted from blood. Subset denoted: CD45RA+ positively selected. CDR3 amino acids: CSARDGAFF. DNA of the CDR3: TGCAGTGCTAGAGATGGAGCTTTCTTT.